What follows is one T cell receptor (beta chain) and its context. Antigen: not known. Tagging with unique molecular identifiers was applied to individual cDNA molecules. TCRdb re-analysed the 5' RACE reads in MiXCR, keeping a single row per CDR3 protein. The data contain about 55,000 distinct CDR3 sequences, about 13% of them singletons. Trimming left V 1 base short and J 1 base short, with 11 bases between. CDR1 and CDR2 (germline): KGHSH, LQKENI. There are 15 residues in the CDR3. The data were taken from a study of early T cells in non-severe SARS-CoV-2 infection. Study details: Sequenced bulk RNA came from whole blood that was unsorted, and chains were unpaired.

Study-wide findings and caveats: Anti-spike CD8 responses were favored in VDJdb matching, and private and CD4 specificities were missed.

This chain uses TRBV18 with TRBJ2-7, with D perhaps matching TRBD2 (6 bases). The TCR originated in an adult who was a healthcare worker with PCR-confirmed SARS-CoV-2 infection or an uninfected control (not recorded which). Here the sequenced sample was whole blood, taken at baseline. The CDR3 reads CASSPRGVGSYEQYF. In DNA, the CDR3 is TGTGCCAGCTCACCACGGGGGGTTGGGTCCTACGAGCAGTACTTC.